A few counts support the clone carrying this T cell receptor (beta chain). Its antigen remains unknown. This entry comes from a study of cytomegalovirus exposure and HLA in healthy donors. V was shortened by 3 bases and J by 5 bases, with 8 bases between the two germline ends. Germline values: CDR1 SGHVS, CDR2 FNYEAQ. This CDR3 is 13 amino acids long. 13 Jbeta primers and 60 Vbeta primers were used for the PCR. Sequencing was performed with immunoSEQ multiplex PCR; in TCRdb, only in-frame clones are kept and a portion is missing. There are 220,000 or so clones in the sample; 70% to 80% occur only once, and 1.8% lies in the top ten. Study conclusions and caveats: Cytomegalovirus-associated TCR beta chains were listed, numbering some 180.

The source is a woman under 40 in good health and CMV-seronegative. The sample consisted of PBMCs. The chain recombines TRBV7-6 with TRBJ1-5; D may be TRBD1 (5 bases). The DNA for the CDR3 is TGTGCCAGCAGCTTGGCGGGGGATCAGCCCCAGCATTTT. Protein sequence: CASSLAGDQPQHF.